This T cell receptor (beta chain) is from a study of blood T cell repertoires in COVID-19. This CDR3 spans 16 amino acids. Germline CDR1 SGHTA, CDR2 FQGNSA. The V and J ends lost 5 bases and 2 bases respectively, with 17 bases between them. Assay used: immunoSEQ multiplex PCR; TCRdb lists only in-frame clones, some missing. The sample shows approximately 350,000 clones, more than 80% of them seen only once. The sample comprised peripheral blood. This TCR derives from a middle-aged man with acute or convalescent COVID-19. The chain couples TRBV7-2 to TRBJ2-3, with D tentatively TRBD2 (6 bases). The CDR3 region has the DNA TGTGCCAGCAGCGCGCCGGGACTCCGGGTCACAGATACGCAGTATTTT. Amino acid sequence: CASSAPGLRVTDTQYF.